These T cell receptor beta chains were read from a single sample in a study of regulatory T cells in long-lasting Graves disease. TCRdb independently ran MiXCR on the multiplex PCR reads; one entry per CDR3 protein. The repertoire holds more than 300,000 distinct CDR3 sequences, with 15% to 19% as singletons. This material consisted of peripheral blood mononuclear cells (PBMCs), taken at new diagnosis, from a patient treated with antithyroid drugs. All receptors come from a female donor with Graves disease. Each CDR3 is given with its conserved first and last residue. The order of the fields is V gene, CDR3 protein.

>TRBV4-1
CASSQEGEYQETQYF
>TRBV3-1
CASSLGTSDTQYF
>TRBV12-3/TRBV12-4
CASSLISTEAFF
>TRBV12-3/TRBV12-4
CASSSFITEAFF
>TRBV2
CASREDRVTDTQYF
>TRBV9
CASSGRHPSYGYTF
>TRBV3-1
CASSPRRTGYDGYTF
>TRBV4-3
CASSQIGQGITDTQYF
>TRBV10-3
CAISDASDLTDTQYF
>TRBV28
CASSYRGPHTEAFF
>TRBV7-9
CASSLGYSPNYGYTF
>TRBV27
CASALTTDTQYF
>TRBV20-1
CSASNLSTDTQYF
>TRBV24-1
CATSDQTSGGDTQYF
>TRBV9
CASSVGGEEKLFF
>TRBV15
CATSRERSGAGNTIYF
>TRBV15
CATSRRGDYTEAFF
>TRBV6-5
CASSYSGDFGQPQHF
>TRBV2
CASSVWAYNEQFF
>TRBV2
CASTINLGTQPQHF
>TRBV27
CASGDRMNTEAFF
>TRBV7-9
CASSPPLTPNTGELFF
>TRBV2
CASNSIDRGDNQPQHF
>TRBV7-3
CASSLNVAGGPEDTQYF
>TRBV19
CASSPYNSPLHF
>TRBV4-2
CASTLMASGSSGEQYF
>TRBV5-1
CASSLVRREKLFF
>TRBV28
CASSVPTGEQYF
>TRBV3-1
CASSLAAVNTEAFF